This T cell receptor beta chain was obtained from a study of cytomegalovirus exposure and HLA in healthy donors. Study-wide context: Inside one of the first data releases sat roughly 80 million unique TCRs taken from HLA-typed donors. Study-wide results and limits: In a later analysis, a missense DCLRE1C variant was linked to TCR beta V- and J-gene trimming. There were approximately 150 TCR beta chains listed as cytomegalovirus-associated. With further analysis later on, most CMV-associated TCR beta chains appeared HLA-restricted.

The PCR ran on 60 Vbeta and 13 Jbeta primers. Sequenced by immunoSEQ multiplex PCR; TCRdb stores in-frame clones only, minus some. Of 100,000 to 150,000 clones detected, about 83% appear once; the ten largest clones hold 3.4%. As to this clone: As yet, its antigen is unknown.

Sequencing was done on a sample of PBMCs. The TCR comes from a man aged 25-45 years in good health and CMV-seronegative.

The CDR3 loop reads CASRKTSKEETQYF. The CDR3 DNA reads as TGTGCCAGCAGGAAGACTAGCAAGGAAGAGACCCAGTACTTC. The V gene is TRBV6-1, the J gene TRBJ2-5; 7 bases line up with TRBD2. The germline CDR1 and CDR2 sequences are MNHNS and SASEGT. The CDR3 covers 14 residues. J lost 3 bases, V lost 6 bases, and 7 bases had no gene match.